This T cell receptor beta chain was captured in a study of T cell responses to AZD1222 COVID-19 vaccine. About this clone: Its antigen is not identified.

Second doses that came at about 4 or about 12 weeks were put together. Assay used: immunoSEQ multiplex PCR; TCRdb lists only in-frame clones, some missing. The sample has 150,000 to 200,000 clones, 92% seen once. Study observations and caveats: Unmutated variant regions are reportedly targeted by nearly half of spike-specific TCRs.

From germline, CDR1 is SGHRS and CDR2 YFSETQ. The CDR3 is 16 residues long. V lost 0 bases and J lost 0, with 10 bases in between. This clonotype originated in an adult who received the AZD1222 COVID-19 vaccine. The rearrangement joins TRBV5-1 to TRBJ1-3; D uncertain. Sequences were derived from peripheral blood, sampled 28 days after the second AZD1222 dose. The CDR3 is CASSLVRPGSGNTIYF. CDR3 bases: TGCGCCAGCAGCTTGGTCCGGCCTGGCTCTGGAAACACCATATATTTT.